The 16 T cell receptor beta chains listed next were all sequenced from one sample in a study of T cells expressing NK-cell markers. TCRdb processed the 5' RACE reads again and assigns one entry to each CDR3 protein, with no DNA. The sample has about 110,000 distinct CDR3 sequences. The sample taken for sequencing was blood T cells: a sorted CD56 or NKG2C T cell subset, CD4+ or CD8+ T cells, or bulk PBMC T cells (not recorded which). The receptors come from a woman between 18 and 69 years old in good health.

This rearrangement joins TRBV6-1 to TRBJ1-1; the D call of TRBD1 rests on TCRdb alone, since no DNA is present to check it. CDR3 length equals 14 residues. CDR1 and CDR2 (germline): MNHNS, SASEGT. The CDR3 loop is CASSGTGGDTEAFF.

The chain recombines TRBV12-3 or TRBV12-4 with TRBJ1-2; TCRdb reports TRBD1, a call that lacks DNA to check it against. This CDR3 has 14 residues. CDR3 sequence reads: CASSLGGGGYGYTF.

This chain links TRBV20-1 with TRBJ2-1; TCRdb proposes TRBD2, but this gene call is untestable without DNA. Germline V gene data show CDR1 as DFQATT and CDR2 as SNEGSKA (reference sequence). The length of the CDR3 is 13 residues. CDR3 loop: CSASRTSGREQFF.

The genes are TRBV7-9 and TRBJ2-1; TCRdb picks TRBD1, but there is no DNA to check that call. Germline lookup yields CDR1 SEHNR and CDR2 FQNEAQ (reference sequence). The length of the CDR3 is 16 residues. The CDR3 loop is CASSPPSRGAYNEQFF.

The chain recombines TRBV27 with TRBJ2-6. The CDR3 has 11 amino acids. The germline V gene has CDR1 MNHEY and CDR2 SMNVEV (reference sequence). The CDR3 sequence: CASFGANVLTF.

The rearrangement joins TRBV4-3 to TRBJ1-4; no DNA is available, so the TRBD1 call from TCRdb remains unchecked. This CDR3 contains 15 residues. In germline, CDR1 is LGHNA, CDR2 YSLEER. The CDR3 sequence is CASSQDTTGQEKLFF.

The J gene is TRBJ1-5, the V gene TRBV12-3 or TRBV12-4; TCRdb names TRBD1, which stays unverified in the absence of DNA. The CDR3 has 15 residues. The CDR3 region is CASSYGTGKIQPQHF.

This chain links TRBV19 with TRBJ1-2. The CDR3 consists of 15 residues. Per germline, CDR1 LNHDA and CDR2 SQIVND (reference sequence). Here the CDR3 reads CASSILGTALGGYTF.

The CDR3: CASSQSPEGNTIYF. The rearrangement links TRBV4-3 to TRBJ1-3. The CDR3 is made up of 14 amino acids. Germline lookup yields CDR1 LGHNA and CDR2 YSLEER.

The chain uses TRBV19 and TRBJ2-7. The CDR3 loop spans 14 amino acids. Germline CDR1 reads LNHDA; CDR2 reads SQIVND (reference sequence). The chain's CDR3 is CASSIDLLGLEQYF.

This rearrangement joins TRBV9 to TRBJ2-3; TCRdb names TRBD1, which stays unverified in the absence of DNA. The CDR3 length is 17 residues. Germline CDR1 reads SGDLS; CDR2 reads YYNGEE. The CDR3 reads CASSGEDGQWEKDTQYF.

The J gene is TRBJ1-5, the V gene TRBV6-5; the TRBD1 assignment by TCRdb is unverifiable without DNA. Per the germline V gene, CDR1 is MNHEY and CDR2 is SVGAGI. CDR3 size: 14 residues. The CDR3 sequence: CASSYRRADQPQHF.

The CDR3 reads CASSFYRGATNEKLFF. The V gene is TRBV28, the J gene TRBJ1-4. This CDR3 is 16 amino acids long. Germline values: CDR1 MDHEN, CDR2 SYDVKM.

The rearrangement joins TRBV27 to TRBJ2-5. The CDR3 has 13 residues. CDR1 and CDR2 from the germline V gene are MNHEY and SMNVEV (reference sequence). The chain's CDR3 is CASGKQPQETQYF.

The chain is built from TRBV10-3 and TRBJ2-5; as DNA is missing, the TRBD2 call by TCRdb cannot be tested. The CDR3 consists of 17 residues. CDR1 and CDR2 from the germline V gene are ENHRY and SYGVKD. Here the CDR3 reads CAISGTGLAGVEETQYF.

The chain has TRBV4-1 and TRBJ2-3. From germline, CDR1 is MGHRA and CDR2 YSYEKL. The CDR3 runs to 16 residues. The CDR3 here is CASSPLGFRVSDTQYF.